Sequencing of this TCR beta chain was carried out in a study of OX40 agonist ivuxolimab in advanced cancers. About the study: Three dose-escalation patients had partial responses: one with hepatocellular carcinoma and two with cutaneous melanoma. General study results and limits: No determination was made of the antigen specificity of the expanded peripheral T cells. At doses 0.1 to 3.0 mg/kg, CD4+ and CD8+ clones expanded.

For this clone: Its target is unknown.

CDR3 length: 16 residues. V gave up 0 bases and J gave up 3 bases, with 15 bases separating them. Germline assignment: CDR1 SGHRS and CDR2 YFSETQ. Here immunoSEQ multiplex PCR was the method, and the copy in TCRdb shows in-frame clones only, minus some. The sample records around 150,000 clones, approximately 94% being singletons. The TCR originated in an adult with an advanced solid tumor such as melanoma, head and neck, liver or kidney cancer. The chain recombines TRBV5-1 with TRBJ1-1, with D hard to call. The source material was CD4+ or CD8+ T cells sorted from blood, sampled in a trial of the OX40 agonist ivuxolimab. The DNA of the CDR3 is TGCGCCAGCAGCTTGGGGGTCATCGGGTCGGACACTGAAGCTTTCTTT. It specifies CASSLGVIGSDTEAFF.